The T cell receptor beta chain described here comes from a study of T-cell reconstitution after alpha-beta-depleted transplantation in children. Unique molecular identifiers tagged the TCRbeta library. A single record per CDR3 protein comes from TCRdb applying MiXCR to the PCR reads. The table includes a few hundred thousand distinct CDR3 sequences, about 9.3% detected once. V gave up 5 bases and J gave up 4 bases, with 15 bases separating them. There are 15 residues in the CDR3. Germline values: CDR1 MNHEY, CDR2 SMNVEV (reference sequence). Many counts were recorded for this clonotype. The chain uses TRBV27 and TRBJ2-1; D is possibly TRBD2 (6 bases). Sequences were derived from PBMCs from the stem cell graft donor, sampled from the stem cell graft. This TCR was sampled from a human donor who donated a stem cell graft to a child with acute lymphoblastic leukemia. The chain's CDR3 is CASSATGTPYNEQFF. The DNA of the CDR3 is TGTGCCAGCAGTGCGACCGGGACTCCGTACAATGAGCAGTTCTTC.